These 17 T cell receptor beta chains share one sample of origin, sequenced in a study of CD8 T cells in ankylosing spondylitis. In TCRdb, the 5' RACE reads were re-called with MiXCR into one record per CDR3 protein. The table shows 25,000 to 30,000 distinct CDR3 sequences, with over 6.5% occurring only once. The specimen was blood. These receptors all come from a male donor with ankylosing spondylitis or in good health (not recorded which).

This sequence joins TRBV7-2 and TRBJ2-7; 9 bases fit TRBD1. The V gene's germline CDR1 is SGHTA and CDR2 FQGNSA. The ends lost 0 bases at V and 1 base at J; junction bases unmatched: 1. The CDR3 runs 15 residues. CDR3 nucleotides: TGTGCCAGCAGCTTAGCAGGGACAGGGTCCTACGAGCAGTACGTC. Protein: CASSLAGTGSYEQYV.

This clonotype was picked up many times. In nucleotides, the CDR3 is TGTGCCAGCAGACCACCGACCCCTGAAGCTTTCTTT. Protein product: CASRPPTPEAFF. V and J are TRBV7-2 and TRBJ1-1; D ambiguous. Germline CDR1 is SGHTA and CDR2 is FQGNSA. The CDR3 sequence is 12 residues long. V was shortened by 6 bases and J by 6 bases, with 11 bases between the two germline ends.

This clonotype came up a few times. The V and J genes are TRBV12-3 or TRBV12-4 and TRBJ1-4, with D unclear. Trimming shortened V by 3 bases and J by 4 bases, and 9 bases separated the two germline ends. The CDR3 has 14 residues. Here the CDR3 DNA reads TGTGCCAGCAGTTTCCTTGGGAGTAATGAAAAACTGTTTTTT. This encodes CASSFLGSNEKLFF.

This chain uses TRBV20-1 with TRBJ2-1, with D hard to call. The CDR3 runs 14 residues. V dropped 5 bases and J dropped 0 bases, with 11 bases sitting between them. Germline V lookup: CDR1 DFQATT, CDR2 SNEGSKA (reference sequence). The CDR3 here is CSAEILSSYNEQFF. The DNA for the CDR3 is TGCAGTGCTGAGATTCTGAGCTCCTACAATGAGCAGTTCTTC.

This clonotype was picked up many times. The rearrangement uses TRBV7-9 and TRBJ1-1, with D tentatively TRBD1 (6 bases). The germline CDR1 and CDR2 sequences are SEHNR and FQNEAQ (reference sequence). Trimming took off 2 bases at V and 0 bases at J, with 7 bases between the two ends. The CDR3 runs to 14 residues. The CDR3 sequence: CASSLTGMNTEAFF. CDR3 in DNA: TGTGCCAGCAGCTTAACAGGGATGAACACTGAAGCTTTCTTT.

This clonotype was counted between two and nine times. V usage is TRBV29-1 and J usage is TRBJ2-1; D call uncertain. The CDR3 contains 13 residues. Germline values: CDR1 SQVTM, CDR2 ANQGSEA. Trimming cost V 0 bases and J 3 bases, with 6 bases left between them. The CDR3 loop is CSVEDPFYNEQFF. In DNA form, the CDR3 reads TGCAGCGTTGAAGATCCCTTCTACAATGAGCAGTTCTTC.

This clonotype was seen a few times. The V call is TRBV24-1, the J call TRBJ2-2; D not certain. Between the trimmed V and J ends, which lost 5 bases and 0 bases, there was a span of 3 bases. CDR1 and CDR2 (germline): KGHDR, SFDVKD. The CDR3 is 13 residues long. The CDR3 is CATSVANTGELFF. CDR3 DNA sequence: TGTGCCACCAGTGTTGCGAACACCGGGGAGCTGTTTTTT.

This clonotype appeared a few times. The genes are TRBV29-1 and TRBJ2-2; the D gene is possibly TRBD1 (6 bases). Germline assignment: CDR1 SQVTM and CDR2 ANQGSEA. Trimming took off 6 bases at V and 5 bases at J, with 13 bases between the two ends. The CDR3 totals 13 residues. This chain's CDR3 is CSVRGARTGELFF. CDR3 coding DNA: TGCAGCGTCAGGGGCGCAAGAACCGGGGAGCTGTTTTTT.

This clonotype was detected a few times. The rearrangement uses TRBV20-1 and TRBJ2-1, with D maybe TRBD1 (5 bases). The CDR3 has 14 residues. Germline loops: CDR1 DFQATT, CDR2 SNEGSKA (reference sequence). The CDR3 sequence is CSHQGISSYNEQFF. Here the CDR3 DNA reads TGCAGCCATCAGGGTATCAGCTCCTACAATGAGCAGTTCTTC.

This clonotype was observed many times. The chain combines TRBV5-1 with TRBJ2-7, with D perhaps TRBD1 (6 bases). Between the trimmed V and J ends, which lost 2 bases and 2 bases, there was a span of 11 bases. Germline assignment: CDR1 SGHRS and CDR2 YFSETQ. The CDR3 has 14 residues. The CDR3 loop is CASSFGRDTYEQYF. CDR3 nucleotide sequence: TGCGCCAGCAGCTTCGGTCGGGACACCTACGAGCAGTACTTC.

This clonotype came up a few times. The V and J genes are TRBV25-1 and TRBJ2-3, with D tentatively TRBD1 (6 bases). The germline CDR1 and CDR2 sequences are MGHDK and SYGVNS. The V end lost 6 bases, the J end lost 11 bases, and 15 bases lay between the germline ends. The CDR3 covers 12 residues. CDR3 nucleotides: TGTGCCAGCAGCGCAGGGGCAAGGGGGCAGTATTTT. Its translation is CASSAGARGQYF.

This clonotype was observed many times. The gene calls are TRBV29-1 and TRBJ2-1; tentatively, D is TRBD1 or TRBD2 (5 bases each). Trimming shortened V by 5 bases and J by 0 bases, and 11 bases separated the two germline ends. Germline V gene lookup returns CDR1 SQVTM and CDR2 ANQGSEA. There are 14 residues in the CDR3. The CDR3 DNA follows: TGCAGCGTTCGGGACGGTAGCTCCTACAATGAGCAGTTCTTC. This codes for CSVRDGSSYNEQFF.

The chain joins TRBV28 to TRBJ1-2; D gene uncertain. V lost 5 bases and J lost 2, with 15 bases in between. This CDR3 is built from 15 residues. Germline V gene lookup returns CDR1 MDHEN and CDR2 SYDVKM. CDR3: CASSPPLGPNYGYTF. In DNA form, the CDR3 reads TGTGCCAGCAGTCCACCACTTGGACCCAACTATGGCTACACCTTC.

The chain carries TRBV6-2 or TRBV6-3 and TRBJ2-3; D unresolved. Trimming pared 8 bases from V and 6 bases from J, leaving 3 bases between. This CDR3 comprises 9 residues. The germline gives CDR1 MNHEY, CDR2 SVGEGT. The CDR3 DNA sequence: TGTGCCAGCGGTGATACGCAGTATTTT. This encodes CASGDTQYF.

This clonotype was detected many times. The chain joins TRBV6-4 to TRBJ2-1; tentative D call: TRBD2 (6 bases). Germline V gene sequence: CDR1 MRHNA, CDR2 SNTAGT. V dropped 6 bases and J dropped 4 bases, with 19 bases sitting between them. The CDR3 is 16 residues long. Here the CDR3 DNA reads TGTGCCAGCAGAGCGCAGGGTGGCGGGGAATACAATGAGCAGTTCTTC. Its translation is CASRAQGGGEYNEQFF.

V and J are TRBV5-4 and TRBJ1-3, with D tentatively TRBD1 (5 bases). Germline V gene lookup returns CDR1 SGHNT and CDR2 YYREEE (reference sequence). Trimming took off 4 bases at V and 2 bases at J, with 16 bases between the two ends. The length of the CDR3 is 16 residues. CDR3 sequence: CASSPEPPGTGNTIYF. Here the CDR3 DNA reads TGTGCCAGCAGCCCGGAGCCCCCAGGGACTGGAAACACCATATATTTT. The variable domain in full, completed from reference TRBV5-4 and TRBJ1-3, reads ETGVTQSPTHLIKTRGQQVTLRCSSQSGHNTVSWYQQALGQGPQFIFQYYREEENGRGNFPPRFSGLQFPNYSSELNVNALELDDSALYLCASSPEPPGTGNTIYFGEGSWLTVV.

This clonotype was counted many times. This rearrangement joins TRBV6-6 to TRBJ2-2; the D is unclear. The V gene lost 6 bases and the J gene lost 5 bases, with 4 bases spanning the gap. The CDR3 is made up of 11 amino acids. Germline V lookup: CDR1 MNHNY, CDR2 SVGAGI (reference sequence). The CDR3 DNA reads as TGTGCCAGCAGGCAAACCGGGGAGCTGTTTTTT. This sequence encodes CASRQTGELFF.